What follows are 17 T cell receptor beta chains derived from one specimen sequenced in a study of T cell responses to AZD1222 COVID-19 vaccine. Using immunoSEQ multiplex PCR, the repertoire was profiled, and TCRdb retains in-frame clones only, with some absent. The sample carries about 110,000 clones, 89% recorded once. Material: peripheral blood, obtained 28 days after the second AZD1222 dose. The receptors were sampled from an adult who received the AZD1222 COVID-19 vaccine.

This chain uses TRBV14 with TRBJ2-3; D may be TRBD1 (6 bases). CDR3 length: 13 amino acids. The V gene's germline CDR1 is SGHDN and CDR2 FVKESK. Between the trimmed V and J ends, which lost 5 bases and 5 bases, there was a span of 11 bases. CDR3 bases: TGTGCCAGCAGCAAGCACAGGGAAGATACGCAGTATTTT. This encodes CASSKHREDTQYF.

The chain couples TRBV15 to TRBJ2-1; 10 positions match TRBD2. This CDR3 is 16 amino acids long. V was clipped by 0 bases and J by 8 bases; unmatched bases: 7. Looked up from germline, CDR1 is LNHNV and CDR2 is YYDKDF (reference sequence). The CDR3 spells CATSRDLSGRAYEQFF. CDR3 DNA sequence: TGTGCCACCAGCAGAGATCTCAGCGGGAGGGCCTATGAGCAGTTCTTC.

V and J are TRBV30 and TRBJ2-7; D may be TRBD1 (6 bases). Trimming stripped 1 base from V and 2 bases from J, with 18 bases between. Germline V lookup: CDR1 GTSNPN, CDR2 SVGIG (reference sequence). The CDR3 length is 16 residues. The CDR3 spells CAWSAYKTGGPYEQYF. CDR3 DNA sequence: TGTGCCTGGAGTGCCTATAAGACAGGTGGTCCCTACGAGCAGTACTTC. The full variable domain, its missing parts supplied by reference TRBV30 and TRBJ2-7, is SQTIHQWPATLVQPVGSPLSLECTVEGTSNPNLYWYRQAAGRGLQLLFYSVGIGQISSEVPQNLSASRPQDRQFILSSKKLLLSDSGFYLCAWSAYKTGGPYEQYFGPGTRLTVT.

The chain recombines TRBV14 with TRBJ1-6; the match to TRBD1 covers 8 bases. After removal of 1 base from V and 9 bases from J, the junction contained 2 bases not matched to a gene. The CDR3 consists of 14 residues. Germline values: CDR1 SGHDN, CDR2 FVKESK. The CDR3 reads CASSQVTGGSPLHF. The CDR3 DNA reads as TGTGCCAGCAGCCAAGTAACAGGGGGTTCACCCCTCCACTTT.

The gene calls are TRBV7-8 and TRBJ2-5, with D unclear. The V end lost 6 bases, the J end lost 2 bases, and 4 bases lay between the germline ends. This CDR3 region has 11 residues. Germline CDR1 reads SGHVS; CDR2 reads FQNEAQ. CDR3 residues: CASRRQETQYF. As DNA, the CDR3 is TGTGCCAGCAGGCGGCAAGAGACCCAGTACTTC.

The chain links TRBV18 to TRBJ2-3, with 11 bases aligning to TRBD2. CDR3 length: 15 amino acids. Germline V gene lookup returns CDR1 KGHSH and CDR2 LQKENI. After removal of 2 bases from V and 5 bases from J, the junction contained 3 bases not matched to a gene. In DNA, the CDR3 is TGTGCCAGCTCACCAAACGGACTAGCGGGAGATACGCAGTATTTT. Amino acid sequence: CASSPNGLAGDTQYF.

This clone was counted once. The rearrangement joins TRBV30 to TRBJ2-7; D perhaps matches TRBD2 (6 bases). The V end was cut by 4 bases, the J end by 0 bases, with 13 bases between. The CDR3 is made up of 14 amino acids. Germline-derived CDR1 and CDR2 are GTSNPN and SVGIG (reference sequence). CDR3 sequence (DNA): TGTGCCTGGACCCCCTCGGAGGGCTCCTACGAGCAGTACTTC. This codes for CAWTPSEGSYEQYF.

This clone was seen only a few times. J is TRBJ2-2 and V is TRBV5-6; 7 bases map to TRBD2. Trimming cost V 1 base and J 4 bases; bases outside gene matches: 10. Germline lookup yields CDR1 SGHDT and CDR2 YYEEEE. The CDR3 sequence is 17 residues long. CDR3 DNA: TGTGCCAGCAGCTTGTTCCCGGGACTACATCCCACCGGGGAGCTGTTTTTT. It yields the protein CASSLFPGLHPTGELFF.

DNA of the CDR3: TGTGCCAGCAGCACCGATGGGTCCTCCAATCAGCCCCAGCATTTT. Amino acids: CASSTDGSSNQPQHF. The chain is built from TRBV28 and TRBJ1-5; D is uncertain. Trimming pared 6 bases from V and 3 bases from J, leaving 15 bases between. This CDR3 has 15 amino acids. Germline loops: CDR1 MDHEN, CDR2 SYDVKM.

This chain joins TRBV10-3 and TRBJ1-1; D gene ambiguous. CDR1 and CDR2 from the germline V gene are ENHRY and SYGVKD. The CDR3 sequence is 13 residues long. Deletions cut 3 bases from V and 0 bases from J, with 5 bases between. The CDR3 loop is CAISEDLNTEAFF. DNA for the CDR3: TGTGCCATCAGTGAAGACCTGAACACTGAAGCTTTCTTT.

The chain joins TRBV3-1 (or the pseudogene TRBV3-2) to TRBJ2-7; 15 bases fit TRBD2. Germline-derived CDR1 and CDR2 are LGHDT and YNNKEL (reference sequence). The CDR3 is made up of 17 amino acids. Trimming at V came to 0 bases and at J to 3 bases, leaving 3 bases not matched to a gene. CDR3 in DNA: TGTGCCAGCAGCCAAGACCCGGGACTAGCGGGAGGCTACGAGCAGTACTTC. Amino acids: CASSQDPGLAGGYEQYF.

This chain links TRBV7-8 with TRBJ2-6; the D gene is possibly TRBD1 (6 bases). The CDR3 spans 18 residues. CDR1 is SGHVS and CDR2 is FQNEAQ in the germline V gene. Trimming stripped 5 bases from V and 3 bases from J, with 20 bases between. In DNA, the CDR3 is TGTGCCAGCAGCCCTCGGCAGGGGTTTATGAGTGGGGCCAACGTCCTGACTTTC. It translates to CASSPRQGFMSGANVLTF. The full variable domain, completed using reference TRBV7-8 and TRBJ2-6, is GAGVSQSPRYKVAKRGQDVALRCDPISGHVSLFWYQQALGQGPEFLTYFQNEAQLDKSGLPSDRFFAERPEGSVSTLKIQRTQQEDSAVYLCASSPRQGFMSGANVLTFGAGSRLTVL.

The V and J genes are TRBV6-4 and TRBJ1-1; tentatively, D is TRBD1 (5 bases). Germline V gene data show CDR1 as MRHNA and CDR2 as SNTAGT. Trimming removed 6 bases at V and 1 base at J, with 12 bases between. The CDR3 has 14 residues. Here the CDR3 reads CASRTQGWNTEAFF. The CDR3 region has the DNA TGTGCCAGCAGAACTCAGGGCTGGAACACTGAAGCTTTCTTT.

This chain connects TRBV5-1 to TRBJ2-7; D perhaps matches TRBD2 (7 bases). The germline gives CDR1 SGHRS, CDR2 YFSETQ. The CDR3 extends over 14 amino acids. V lost 1 base, J lost 2 bases, and 10 bases lay in between. DNA for the CDR3: TGCGCCAGCAGCTTGCCGGGGGGCCCCTACGAGCAGTACTTC. This translates into CASSLPGGPYEQYF. The entire variable domain, with the rest obtained from reference TRBV5-1 and TRBJ2-7, is as follows: KAGVTQTPRYLIKTRGQQVTLSCSPISGHRSVSWYQQTPGQGLQFLFEYFSETQRNKGNFPGRFSGRQFSNSRSEMNVSTLELGDSALYLCASSLPGGPYEQYFGPGTRLTVT.

This clone was picked up one time. The chain carries TRBV2 and TRBJ2-2; D not resolved. CDR3 size: 12 residues. Trimming removed 4 bases from V and 7 bases from J, with 7 bases in between. CDR1 and CDR2 (germline): SNHLY, FYNNEI. CDR3 DNA sequence: TGTGCCAGCAGTGCCAGGATCGGGGAGCTGTTTTTT. Translating it yields CASSARIGELFF.

This sequence joins TRBV6-5 and TRBJ1-6; no firm D call. From germline, CDR1 is MNHEY and CDR2 SVGAGI. V lost 6 bases and J lost 6, with 9 bases in between. The CDR3 extends over 13 amino acids. The CDR3 protein is CASSSRSNSPLHF. The CDR3 region has the DNA TGTGCCAGCAGCTCCCGGTCTAATTCACCCCTCCACTTT.

CDR3 sequence: CASSGGRGASGANVLTF. DNA for the CDR3: TGTGCCAGCAGTGGGGGCAGGGGGGCCTCTGGGGCCAACGTCCTGACTTTC. The chain links TRBV6-1 to TRBJ2-6, with a weak D call TRBD1 (7 bases). The germline gives CDR1 MNHNS, CDR2 SASEGT. With 4 bases removed from V and 0 bases from J, the gap between germline ends came to 13 bases. The CDR3 consists of 17 residues.